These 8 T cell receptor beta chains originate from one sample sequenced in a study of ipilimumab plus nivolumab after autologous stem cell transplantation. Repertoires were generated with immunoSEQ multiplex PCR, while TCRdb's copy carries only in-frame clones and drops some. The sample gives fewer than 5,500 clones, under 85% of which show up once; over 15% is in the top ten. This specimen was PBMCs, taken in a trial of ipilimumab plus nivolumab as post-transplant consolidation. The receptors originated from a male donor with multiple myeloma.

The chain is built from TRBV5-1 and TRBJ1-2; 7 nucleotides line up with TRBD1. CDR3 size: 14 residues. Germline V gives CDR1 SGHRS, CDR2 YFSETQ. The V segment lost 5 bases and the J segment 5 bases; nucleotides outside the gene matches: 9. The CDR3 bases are TGCGCCAGCAGGCCGACAGGGCTCGGATATGGCTACACCTTC. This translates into CASRPTGLGYGYTF.

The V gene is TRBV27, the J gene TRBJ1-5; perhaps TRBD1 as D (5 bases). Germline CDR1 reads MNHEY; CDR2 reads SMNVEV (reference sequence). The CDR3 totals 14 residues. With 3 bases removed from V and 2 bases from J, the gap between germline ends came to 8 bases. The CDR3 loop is CASSLGLGNQPQHF. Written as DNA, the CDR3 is TGTGCCAGCAGTTTGGGGCTGGGCAATCAGCCCCAGCATTTT.

The CDR3 nucleotides read TGTGCCTGGATCTTGGCGGGAGCTGGGGCCAACGTCCTGACTTTC. As protein: CAWILAGAGANVLTF. The J gene is TRBJ2-6, the V gene TRBV30; TRBD2 aligns across 7 bases. This CDR3 has 15 amino acids. Germline-derived CDR1 and CDR2 are GTSNPN and SVGIG (reference sequence). Germline trimming cut 4 bases from V and 2 bases from J; bases unmatched to any gene: 5.

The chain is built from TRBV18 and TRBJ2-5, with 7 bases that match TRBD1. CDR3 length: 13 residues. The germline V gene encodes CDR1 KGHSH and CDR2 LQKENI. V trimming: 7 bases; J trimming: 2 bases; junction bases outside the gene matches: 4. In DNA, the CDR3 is TGTGCCAGCTTGGGGACAGTTCAAGAGACCCAGTACTTC. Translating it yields CASLGTVQETQYF.

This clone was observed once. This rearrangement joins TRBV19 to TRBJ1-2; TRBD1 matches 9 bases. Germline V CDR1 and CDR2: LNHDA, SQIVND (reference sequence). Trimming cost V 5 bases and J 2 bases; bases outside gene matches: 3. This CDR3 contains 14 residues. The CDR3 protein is CASSLGTGNYGYTF. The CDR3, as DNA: TGTGCCAGTAGTCTTGGGACAGGGAACTATGGCTACACCTTC.

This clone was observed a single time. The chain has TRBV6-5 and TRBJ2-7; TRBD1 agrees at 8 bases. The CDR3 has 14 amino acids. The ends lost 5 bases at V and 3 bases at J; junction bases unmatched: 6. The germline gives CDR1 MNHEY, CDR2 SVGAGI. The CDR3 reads CASSNGQGSYEQYF. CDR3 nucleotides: TGTGCCAGCAGTAACGGACAGGGAAGCTACGAGCAGTACTTC.

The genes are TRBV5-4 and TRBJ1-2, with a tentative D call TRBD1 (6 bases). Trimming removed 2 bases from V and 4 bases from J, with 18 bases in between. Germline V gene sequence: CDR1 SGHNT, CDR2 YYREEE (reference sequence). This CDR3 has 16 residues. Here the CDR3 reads CASSFSGTHSFYGYTF. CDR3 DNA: TGTGCCAGCAGCTTCTCGGGGACACACTCTTTCTATGGCTACACCTTC.

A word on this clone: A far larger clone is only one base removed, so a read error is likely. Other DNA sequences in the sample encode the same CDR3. CDR3: CASSLRGTEAFF. The DNA of the CDR3 is TGTGCCAGCAGCTTACGGGGCACTGAAGCTTTCTTT. V gene TRBV5-6 combines with J gene TRBJ1-1; no reliable D call. This CDR3 spans 12 amino acids. Trimming took off 2 bases at V and 4 bases at J, with 6 bases between the two ends. Germline CDR1 and CDR2: SGHDT and YYEEEE.